This T cell receptor (beta chain) was identified during a study of OX40 agonist ivuxolimab in advanced cancers. The table lists this clone with a few counts. The CDR3 spans 15 residues. Germline loops: CDR1 LNHDA, CDR2 SQIVND (reference sequence). The V end lost 7 bases, the J end lost 0 bases, and 15 bases lay between the germline ends. Libraries were prepared by immunoSEQ multiplex PCR; TCRdb keeps only in-frame clonotypes and omits some of them. The sample has 16,000 or so clones, 86% seen once. The chain couples TRBV19 to TRBJ1-1; D is unclear. This clonotype was obtained from an adult with an advanced solid tumor such as melanoma, head and neck, liver or kidney cancer. The input for sequencing was CD4+ or CD8+ T cells sorted from blood, taken in a trial of the OX40 agonist ivuxolimab. The CDR3 bases are TGTGCCAGTACGATGTCAGGTGATATGAACACTGAAGCTTTCTTT. Translation: CASTMSGDMNTEAFF.